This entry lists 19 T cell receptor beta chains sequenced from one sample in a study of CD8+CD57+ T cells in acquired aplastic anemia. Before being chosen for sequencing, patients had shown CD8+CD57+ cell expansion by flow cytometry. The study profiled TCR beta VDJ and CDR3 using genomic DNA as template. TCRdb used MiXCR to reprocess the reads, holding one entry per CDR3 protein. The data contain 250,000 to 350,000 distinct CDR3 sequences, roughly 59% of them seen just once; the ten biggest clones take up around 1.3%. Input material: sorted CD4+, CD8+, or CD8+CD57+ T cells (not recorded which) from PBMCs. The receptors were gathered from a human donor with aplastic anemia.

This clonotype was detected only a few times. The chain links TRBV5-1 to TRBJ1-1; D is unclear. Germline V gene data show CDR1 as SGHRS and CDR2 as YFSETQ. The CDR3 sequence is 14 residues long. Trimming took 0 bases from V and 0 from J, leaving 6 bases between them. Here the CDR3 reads CASSLDSLNTEAFF. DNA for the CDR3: TGCGCCAGCAGCTTGGACAGTCTGAACACTGAAGCTTTCTTT.

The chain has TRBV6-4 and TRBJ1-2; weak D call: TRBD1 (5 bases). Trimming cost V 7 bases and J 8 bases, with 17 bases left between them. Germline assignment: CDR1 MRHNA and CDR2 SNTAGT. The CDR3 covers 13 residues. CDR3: CASTKKGVFGYTF. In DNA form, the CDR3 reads TGTGCCAGCACCAAAAAAGGGGTGTTCGGCTACACCTTC.

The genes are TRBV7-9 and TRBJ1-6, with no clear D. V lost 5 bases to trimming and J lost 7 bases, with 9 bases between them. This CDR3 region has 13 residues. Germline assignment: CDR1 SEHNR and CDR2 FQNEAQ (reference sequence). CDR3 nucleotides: TGTGCCAGCAGCCAAGGAGGGAATTCACCCCTCCACTTT. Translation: CASSQGGNSPLHF. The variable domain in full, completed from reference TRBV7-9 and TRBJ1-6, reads DTGVSQNPRHKITKRGQNVTFRCDPISEHNRLYWYRQTLGQGPEFLTYFQNEAQLEKSRLLSDRFSAERPKGSFSTLEIQRTEQGDSAMYLCASSQGGNSPLHFGNGTRLTVT.

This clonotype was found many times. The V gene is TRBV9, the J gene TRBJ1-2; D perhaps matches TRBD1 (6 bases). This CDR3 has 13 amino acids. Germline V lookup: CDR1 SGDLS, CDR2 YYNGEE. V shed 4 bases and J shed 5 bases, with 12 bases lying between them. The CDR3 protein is CASSKQGMYGYTF. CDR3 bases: TGTGCCAGCAGCAAACAGGGAATGTATGGCTACACCTTC.

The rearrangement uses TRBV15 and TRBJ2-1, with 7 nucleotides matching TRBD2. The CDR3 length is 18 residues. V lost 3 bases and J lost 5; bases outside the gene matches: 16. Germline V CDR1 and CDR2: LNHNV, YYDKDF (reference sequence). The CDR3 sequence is CATSSLGGAGSANNEQFF. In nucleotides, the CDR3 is TGTGCCACCAGCAGCCTCGGGGGAGCGGGGTCTGCTAACAATGAGCAGTTCTTC.

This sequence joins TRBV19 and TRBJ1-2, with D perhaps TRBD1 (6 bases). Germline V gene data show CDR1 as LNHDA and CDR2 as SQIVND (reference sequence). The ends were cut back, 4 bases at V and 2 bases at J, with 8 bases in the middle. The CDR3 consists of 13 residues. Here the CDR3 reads CASSTDRNYGYTF. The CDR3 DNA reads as TGTGCCAGTAGTACTGACAGGAACTATGGCTACACCTTC.

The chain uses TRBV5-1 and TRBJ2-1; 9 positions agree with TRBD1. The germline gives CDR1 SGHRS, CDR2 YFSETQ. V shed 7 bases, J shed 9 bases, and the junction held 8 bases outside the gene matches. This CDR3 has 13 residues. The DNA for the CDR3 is TGCGCCAGCGATCCGGGACAGGGCGCTGAGCAGTTCTTC. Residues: CASDPGQGAEQFF.

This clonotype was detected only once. DNA for the CDR3: TGTGCCAGCAGCTCAGAGGCCCCCCATGAGCAGTTCTTC. It is translated as CASSSEAPHEQFF. This rearrangement joins TRBV7-6 to TRBJ2-1; D ambiguous. With 4 bases removed from V and 8 bases from J, the gap between germline ends came to 12 bases. Germline V gives CDR1 SGHVS, CDR2 FNYEAQ. CDR3 length: 13 residues. The full variable domain, in which reference TRBV7-6 and TRBJ2-1 provide the parts outside the CDR3, is GAGVSQSPRYKVTKRGQDVALRCDPISGHVSLYWYRQALGQGPEFLTYFNYEAQQDKSGLPNDRFSAERPEGSISTLTIQRTEQRDSAMYRCASSSEAPHEQFFGPGTRLTVL.

CDR3 region: CASSTPNRGQETQYF. The CDR3 nucleotides read TGTGCCAGTAGTACCCCAAACAGGGGCCAAGAGACCCAGTACTTC. The chain combines TRBV19 with TRBJ2-7; 7 positions agree with TRBD1. Gene TRBJ2-5 matches the end of the DNA better, so the J call may be wrong. This CDR3 contains 15 residues. Germline assignment: CDR1 LNHDA and CDR2 SQIVND (reference sequence).

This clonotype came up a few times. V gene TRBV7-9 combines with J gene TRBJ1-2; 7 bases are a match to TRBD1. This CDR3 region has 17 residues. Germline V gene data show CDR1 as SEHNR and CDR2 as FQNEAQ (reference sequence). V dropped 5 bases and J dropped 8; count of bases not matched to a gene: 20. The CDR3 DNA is TGTGCCAGCAGCCCTCGTACAGGGGACGGGACGTCGGGAGGCTACACCTTC. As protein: CASSPRTGDGTSGGYTF.

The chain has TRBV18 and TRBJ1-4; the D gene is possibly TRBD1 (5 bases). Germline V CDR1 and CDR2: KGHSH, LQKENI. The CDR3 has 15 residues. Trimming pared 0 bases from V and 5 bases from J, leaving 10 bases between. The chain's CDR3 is CASSPPGTENEKLFF. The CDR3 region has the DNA TGTGCCAGCTCACCACCCGGGACGGAGAATGAAAAACTGTTTTTT. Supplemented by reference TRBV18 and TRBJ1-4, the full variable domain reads NAGVMQNPRHLVRRRGQEARLRCSPMKGHSHVYWYRQLPEEGLKFMVYLQKENIIDESGMPKERFSAEFPKEGPSILRIQQVVRGDSAAYFCASSPPGTENEKLFFGSGTQLSVL.

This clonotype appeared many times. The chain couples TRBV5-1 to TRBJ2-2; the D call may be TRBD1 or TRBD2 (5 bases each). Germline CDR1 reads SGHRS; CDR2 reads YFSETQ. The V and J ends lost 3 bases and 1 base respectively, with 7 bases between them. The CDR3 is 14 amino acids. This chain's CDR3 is CASSWDLNTGELFF. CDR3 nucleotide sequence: TGCGCCAGCAGCTGGGACCTGAACACCGGGGAGCTGTTTTTT. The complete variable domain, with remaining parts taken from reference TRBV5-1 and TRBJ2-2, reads KAGVTQTPRYLIKTRGQQVTLSCSPISGHRSVSWYQQTPGQGLQFLFEYFSETQRNKGNFPGRFSGRQFSNSRSEMNVSTLELGDSALYLCASSWDLNTGELFFGEGSRLTVL.

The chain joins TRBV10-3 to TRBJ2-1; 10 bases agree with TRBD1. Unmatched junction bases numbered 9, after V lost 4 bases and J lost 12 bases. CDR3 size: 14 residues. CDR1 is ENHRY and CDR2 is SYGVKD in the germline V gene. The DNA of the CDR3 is TGTGCCATCAGTGGACAGGGGGCGACAGATACGCAGTTCTTC. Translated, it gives CAISGQGATDTQFF.

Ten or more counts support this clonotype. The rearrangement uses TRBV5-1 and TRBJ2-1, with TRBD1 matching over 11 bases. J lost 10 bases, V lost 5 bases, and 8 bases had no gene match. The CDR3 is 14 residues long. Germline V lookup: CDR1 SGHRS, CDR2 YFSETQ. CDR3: CASRWGDRGSEQFF. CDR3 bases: TGCGCCAGCAGGTGGGGGGACAGGGGGTCCGAGCAGTTCTTC.

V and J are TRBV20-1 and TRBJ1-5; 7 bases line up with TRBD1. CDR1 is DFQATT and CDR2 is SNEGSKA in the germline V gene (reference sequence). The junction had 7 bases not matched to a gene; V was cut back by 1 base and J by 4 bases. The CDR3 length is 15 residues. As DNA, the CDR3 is TGCAGTGCTAGAGTAAGGGGGCGCGTTAATCAGCCCCAGCATTTT. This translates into CSARVRGRVNQPQHF.

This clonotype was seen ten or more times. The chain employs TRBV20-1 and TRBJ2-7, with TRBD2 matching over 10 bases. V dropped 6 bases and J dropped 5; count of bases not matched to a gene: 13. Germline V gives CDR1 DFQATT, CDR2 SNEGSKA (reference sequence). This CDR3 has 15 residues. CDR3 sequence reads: CSAISGTSVRDEQYF. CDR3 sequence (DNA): TGCAGTGCAATTTCCGGGACTAGCGTGAGGGACGAGCAGTACTTC.

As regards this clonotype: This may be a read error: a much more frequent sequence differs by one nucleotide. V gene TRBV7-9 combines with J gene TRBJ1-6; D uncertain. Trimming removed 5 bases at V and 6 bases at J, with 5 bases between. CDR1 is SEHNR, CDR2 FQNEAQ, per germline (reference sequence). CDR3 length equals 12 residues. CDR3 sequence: CASSLGNSPLHF. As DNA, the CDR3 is TGTGCCAGCAGCCTAGGTAATTCACCCCTCCACTTT.

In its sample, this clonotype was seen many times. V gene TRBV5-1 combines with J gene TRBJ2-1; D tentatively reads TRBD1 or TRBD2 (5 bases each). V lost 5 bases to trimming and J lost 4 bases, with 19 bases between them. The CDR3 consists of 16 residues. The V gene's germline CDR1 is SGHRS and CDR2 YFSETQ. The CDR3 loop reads CASRSTAGAVYNEQFF. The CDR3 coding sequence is TGCGCCAGCAGATCAACTGCCGGGGCAGTATACAATGAGCAGTTCTTC.

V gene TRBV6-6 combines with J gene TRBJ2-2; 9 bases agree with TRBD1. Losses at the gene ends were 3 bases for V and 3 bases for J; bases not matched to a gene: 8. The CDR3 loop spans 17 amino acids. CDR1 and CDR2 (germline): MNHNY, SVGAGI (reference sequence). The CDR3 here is CASSYSGTGTHTGELFF. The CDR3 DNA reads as TGTGCCAGCAGTTATTCCGGGACAGGGACTCACACCGGGGAGCTGTTTTTT.